The 15 T cell receptor beta chains below all came from one sample that was sequenced in a study of blood T cell repertoires in COVID-19. Measured with immunoSEQ multiplex PCR; TCRdb has only the in-frame clones, and not every one. The sample holds some 120,000 clones, approximately 80% seen once. Specimen: peripheral blood. Receptor source: a man aged 65 to 79 with active or convalescent COVID-19.

The rearrangement joins TRBV7-2 to TRBJ2-7, with D possibly TRBD2 on 6 matching bases. The CDR3 is 13 residues long. The V gene lost 2 bases and the J gene lost 7 bases, with 12 bases spanning the gap. Per germline, CDR1 SGHTA and CDR2 FQGNSA. CDR3 protein: CASSLLGGREQYF. DNA for the CDR3: TGTGCCAGCAGCTTACTCGGGGGTCGGGAGCAGTACTTC.

The chain is built from TRBV2 and TRBJ1-2, with D possibly TRBD1 on 5 matching bases. CDR3 length equals 12 residues. Germline CDR1 reads SNHLY; CDR2 reads FYNNEI. With 4 bases removed from V and 3 bases from J, the gap between germline ends came to 6 bases. This chain's CDR3 is CASSVGDYGYTF. CDR3 nucleotide sequence: TGTGCCAGCAGTGTAGGGGACTATGGCTACACCTTC.

The chain employs TRBV11-2 and TRBJ1-4; tentatively, D is TRBD1 (5 bases). The CDR3 has 14 residues. Trimming pared 2 bases from V and 5 bases from J, leaving 9 bases between. In germline, CDR1 is SGHAT, CDR2 FQNNGV. CDR3 amino acids: CASSLYRKNEKLFF. CDR3 sequence (DNA): TGTGCCAGCAGCTTATACAGGAAAAATGAAAAACTGTTTTTT.

The chain has TRBV30 and TRBJ1-6; a possible D gene is TRBD1 (6 bases). Trimming shortened V by 0 bases and J by 6 bases, and 18 bases separated the two germline ends. CDR3 length: 17 amino acids. Germline-derived CDR1 and CDR2 are GTSNPN and SVGIG (reference sequence). The CDR3 here is CAWSVYIGRGSNSPLHF. The CDR3 DNA follows: TGTGCCTGGAGTGTTTATATCGGCAGGGGTAGTAATTCACCCCTCCACTTT.

The chain is built from TRBV19 and TRBJ2-2; 10 bases line up with TRBD1. Losses at the gene ends were 6 bases for V and 4 bases for J; bases not matched to a gene: 5. Germline V gene data show CDR1 as LNHDA and CDR2 as SQIVND (reference sequence). The CDR3 loop spans 15 amino acids. In nucleotides, the CDR3 is TGTGCCAGTAGCCCGACAGGGGGCCCCACCGGGGAGCTGTTTTTT. It is translated as CASSPTGGPTGELFF.

This clone was seen many times. V is TRBV27 and J is TRBJ2-2, with 9 bases identical to TRBD1. Trimming took 6 bases from V and 6 from J; bases not matched to a gene: 8. The CDR3 runs 15 residues. The germline gives CDR1 MNHEY, CDR2 SMNVEV (reference sequence). The CDR3 nucleotides are TGTGCCAGCAGAGCACAGGGGGCAGTAGCCGGGGAGCTGTTTTTT. Encoded protein: CASRAQGAVAGELFF.

The V and J genes are TRBV4-3 and TRBJ2-1, with 11 bases identical to TRBD2. The CDR3 covers 15 residues. Germline lookup yields CDR1 LGHNA and CDR2 YSLEER. V was pared by 3 bases and J by 5 bases, with 3 bases of the junction left unmatched. CDR3 bases: TGCGCCAGCAGCCAGGGACTAGCGGAAAACAATGAGCAGTTCTTC. It encodes CASSQGLAENNEQFF.

The chain is built from TRBV27 and TRBJ1-1; 9 bases align to TRBD1. The CDR3 has 15 residues. Germline V gene lookup returns CDR1 MNHEY and CDR2 SMNVEV (reference sequence). The V segment lost 5 bases and the J segment 2 bases; nucleotides outside the gene matches: 6. CDR3 residues: CASSPLTGGNTEAFF. In DNA, the CDR3 is TGTGCCAGCAGTCCCTTGACAGGGGGAAACACTGAAGCTTTCTTT.

The chain is built from TRBV13 and TRBJ1-1; D possibly corresponds to TRBD1 (5 bases). The CDR3 has 16 amino acids. Germline V gene data show CDR1 as PRHDT and CDR2 as FYEKMQ (reference sequence). Trimming pared 5 bases from V and 0 bases from J, leaving 16 bases between. This CDR3 reads CASSLDRQILNTEAFF. The CDR3, as DNA: TGTGCCAGCAGCCTAGACAGACAGATTTTGAACACTGAAGCTTTCTTT.

The chain recombines TRBV2 with TRBJ2-1; no reliable D call. The CDR3 totals 15 residues. Trimming removed 3 bases from V and 8 bases from J, with 17 bases in between. Per the germline V gene, CDR1 is SNHLY and CDR2 is FYNNEI. The CDR3 is CASSDPRTGNDEQFF. In DNA form, the CDR3 reads TGTGCCAGCAGTGATCCGAGAACGGGTAACGATGAGCAGTTCTTC.

The chain joins TRBV12-5 to TRBJ2-2, with 8 bases identical to TRBD1. This CDR3 contains 17 residues. The V and J ends lost 4 bases and 3 bases, in that order; junction bases with no gene match: 10. The germline V gene encodes CDR1 LGHNT and CDR2 FRNRAP. The CDR3, as DNA: TGTGCTAGTGGTTCCAGGACAGGGCCGGTTGACACCGGGGAGCTGTTTTTT. Its translation: CASGSRTGPVDTGELFF.

This clone was seen a single time. The rearrangement uses TRBV6-6 and TRBJ2-3; TRBD1 matches 9 bases. The germline V gene has CDR1 MNHNY and CDR2 SVGAGI (reference sequence). Trimming removed 10 bases from V and 2 bases from J; junction bases left unmatched: 7. This CDR3 has 14 amino acids. The CDR3 bases are TGTGCCACCGGGACAGGGCTGATCACAGATACGCAGTATTTT. It specifies CATGTGLITDTQYF.

The chain couples TRBV28 to TRBJ1-1; possibly TRBD1 for D (6 bases). V shed 5 bases and J shed 7 bases, with 14 bases lying between them. The CDR3 totals 13 residues. The germline gives CDR1 MDHEN, CDR2 SYDVKM. Here the CDR3 DNA reads TGTGCCAGCAGTCTCCCGGACAGCCTTGAAGCTTTCTTT. It encodes CASSLPDSLEAFF. Complete variable domain (other parts from reference TRBV28 and TRBJ1-1): DVKVTQSSRYLVKRTGEKVFLECVQDMDHENMFWYRQDPGLGLRLIYFSYDVKMKEKGDIPEGYSVSREKKERFSLILESASTNQTSMYLCASSLPDSLEAFFGQGTRLTVV.

V and J are TRBV13 and TRBJ2-7; 7 nucleotides line up with TRBD1. The CDR3 extends over 14 amino acids. The trim removed 5 bases at V and 0 bases at J, leaving 4 bases unmatched. The germline CDR1 and CDR2 sequences are PRHDT and FYEKMQ (reference sequence). The CDR3 here is CASSNDRDSYEQYF. CDR3 in DNA: TGTGCCAGCAGCAACGACAGGGACTCCTACGAGCAGTACTTC. The entire variable domain, with the rest obtained from reference TRBV13 and TRBJ2-7, is as follows: AAGVIQSPRHLIKEKRETATLKCYPIPRHDTVYWYQQGPGQDPQFLISFYEKMQSDKGSIPDRFSAQQFSDYHSELNMSSLELGDSALYFCASSNDRDSYEQYFGPGTRLTVT.

For the CDR3, the DNA is TGTGCCAGCAGTTACACCGGGGAGGCTAACTATGGCTACACCTTC. Its translation: CASSYTGEANYGYTF. The rearrangement links TRBV6-2 or TRBV6-3 to TRBJ1-2; D is unresolved. There are 15 residues in the CDR3. V lost 2 bases and J 0 bases, leaving 10 bases between the germline ends. Germline CDR1 and CDR2: MNHEY and SVGEGT.